Below, 20 T cell receptor beta chains from the same sample are listed, as sequenced in a study of glioma-infiltrating T cells. Using RNA template, CDR3s of TCR alpha and beta were amplified with iRepertoire arm-PCR. TCRdb reanalysed the multiplex PCR reads using MiXCR and keeps one entry per CDR3 protein. This table holds over 100,000 distinct CDR3 sequences, 25% to 30% found once. Sequenced sample: glioma tissue, nonneoplastic brain tissue, or PBMCs (not recorded which). Every receptor here comes from a human donor with low-grade glioma or glioblastoma, undergoing nonglioma brain surgery, or in good health (not recorded which).

This clonotype has a count of ten or more. J is TRBJ1-1 and V is TRBV6-6, with TRBD1 matching 7 bases. V lost 2 bases, J lost 7 bases, and 4 bases stayed unmatched. The CDR3 contains 13 residues. Germline CDR1 reads MNHNY; CDR2 reads SVGAGI (reference sequence). The CDR3 reads CASSYPGTVEAFF. The CDR3 DNA reads as TGTGCCAGCAGTTACCCCGGGACAGTTGAAGCTTTCTTT.

This clonotype was picked up many times. The chain recombines TRBV4-1 with TRBJ1-5; no reliable D call. CDR3 length: 16 amino acids. Germline V CDR1 and CDR2: MGHRA, YSYEKL. V was cut by 0 bases and J by 4 bases, with 13 bases left in between. The CDR3 sequence: CASSQDKKIVNQPQHF. The CDR3 bases are TGCGCCAGCAGCCAAGATAAAAAGATTGTGAATCAGCCCCAGCATTTT.

To note about this clonotype: The limits of the CDR3 on the DNA are not certain, so only TCRdb's listed CDR3 is given. This chain connects TRBV7-2 to TRBJ2-1. Germline-derived CDR1 and CDR2 are SGHTA and FQGNSA. A total of 21 residues make up the CDR3, ends included. Here the CDR3 reads CASSFYICSARRVSSYNEQFF.

The V and J genes are TRBV18 and TRBJ2-7, with D perhaps TRBD1 or TRBD2 (5 bases each). V lost 8 bases and J 0 bases, leaving 17 bases between the germline ends. The CDR3 runs to 15 residues. Germline-derived CDR1 and CDR2 are KGHSH and LQKENI. This chain's CDR3 is CASTAGTASSYEQYF. The CDR3 nucleotides read TGTGCCAGCACAGCCGGGACCGCAAGCTCCTACGAGCAGTACTTC.

J is TRBJ2-3 and V is TRBV20-1; D not resolved. Trimming removed 6 bases from V and 5 bases from J, with 12 bases in between. CDR1 is DFQATT and CDR2 is SNEGSKA in the germline V gene (reference sequence). The CDR3 loop spans 12 amino acids. CDR3 coding DNA: TGCAGTGCCACGTGTCTAGGAGATACGCAGTATTTT. Residues: CSATCLGDTQYF.

The rearrangement links TRBV4-2 to TRBJ2-3; the match to TRBD1 covers 10 bases. Germline V gene sequence: CDR1 LGHNA, CDR2 YNFKEQ. The CDR3 is 17 residues long. The V segment lost 1 base and the J segment 5 bases; nucleotides outside the gene matches: 9. The CDR3 sequence: CASSQVRGQGTRDTQYF. The CDR3 DNA is TGTGCCAGCAGCCAAGTACGGGGACAGGGGACGAGAGATACGCAGTATTTT.

This clonotype was detected a few times. This rearrangement joins TRBV3-1 to TRBJ2-7; D is unclear. The CDR3 loop spans 12 amino acids. Trimming left V 4 bases short and J 2 bases short, with 6 bases between. Germline CDR1 and CDR2: LGHDT and YNNKEL (reference sequence). CDR3 loop: CASSLRTYEQYF. In DNA, the CDR3 is TGTGCCAGCAGCCTACGGACCTACGAGCAGTACTTC.

This clonotype was recorded at least ten times. CDR3 sequence: CSAISSGGHTDTQYF. Here the CDR3 DNA reads TGCAGTGCTATTTCTAGCGGGGGTCACACAGATACGCAGTATTTT. The V call is TRBV20-1, the J call TRBJ2-3; 10 bases fit TRBD2. The CDR3 spans 15 residues. Trimming cost V 4 bases and J 2 bases; bases outside gene matches: 6. Germline assignment: CDR1 DFQATT and CDR2 SNEGSKA (reference sequence).

Comments on this clonotype: Being one base from a much bigger clone, this may be a read error. This chain connects TRBV19 to TRBJ2-4; no definite D call. Germline CDR1 is LNHDA and CDR2 is SQIVND (reference sequence). V lost 5 bases, J lost 8 bases, and 7 bases lay in between. The CDR3 has 11 residues. CDR3: CASSDLYIQYF. The CDR3 DNA reads TGTGCCAGTAGTGACCTATACATTCAGTACTTC.

This clonotype was seen a few times. A much larger clone is a single base away; this may be a read error. The gene calls are TRBV6-1 and TRBJ2-3; weak D call: TRBD2 (7 bases). In germline, CDR1 is MNHNS, CDR2 SASEGT. The CDR3 totals 16 residues. Trimming cost V 6 bases and J 3 bases, with 19 bases left between them. The CDR3 loop reads CASRVRGGLGTDTQYF. CDR3 DNA: TGTGCCAGCAGAGTAAGGGGGGGCCTTGGGACAGATACGCAGTATTTT.

This rearrangement joins TRBV29-1 to TRBJ2-7, with 8 bases that match TRBD1. The CDR3 contains 13 residues. Germline V gene sequence: CDR1 SQVTM, CDR2 ANQGSEA. Germline trimming cut 4 bases from V and 7 bases from J; bases unmatched to any gene: 9. Written as DNA, the CDR3 is TGCAGCGTTGGGCCGACAGGGGCTCGGGAGCAGTACTTC. Its translation is CSVGPTGAREQYF.

Concerning this clonotype: The conserved closing phenylalanine or tryptophan is absent in this CDR3, likely reflecting a read error. This chain links TRBV29-1 with TRBJ1-1; the D gene is possibly TRBD1 (6 bases). This CDR3 is built from 13 residues. V was cut by 6 bases and J by 6 bases, with 17 bases left in between. Germline CDR1 is SQVTM and CDR2 is ANQGSEA. CDR3 in DNA: TGCAGCGTCCTTAGGGGGACCCGATCTGAAGCTTTCCTT. Its translation: CSVLRGTRSEAFL.

There are many counts of this clonotype. This sequence joins TRBV24-1 and TRBJ2-3; D uncertain. This CDR3 has 13 amino acids. Deletions cut 9 bases from V and 2 bases from J, with 11 bases between. Germline V gene lookup returns CDR1 KGHDR and CDR2 SFDVKD. CDR3 sequence (DNA): TGTGCCACCCGCGCCCAAGTCACAGATACGCAGTATTTT. Amino acid sequence: CATRAQVTDTQYF.

As concerns this clonotype: This could be a read error, since a much larger clone is one nucleotide away. The V and J genes are TRBV4-1 and TRBJ1-4, with D perhaps TRBD1 (6 bases). CDR1 MGHRA and CDR2 YSYEKL come from the germline V gene. The CDR3 is made up of 14 amino acids. The CDR3 sequence: CASSQGRGRQKVFF. DNA for the CDR3: TGCGCCAGCAGCCAAGGCAGGGGTCGACAAAAAGTGTTTTTT.

In this sample, this clonotype turned up many times. This rearrangement joins TRBV4-1 to TRBJ2-7, with 13 bases aligning to TRBD2. The CDR3 extends over 18 amino acids. Germline values: CDR1 MGHRA, CDR2 YSYEKL. The ends lost 0 bases at V and 0 bases at J; junction bases unmatched: 5. In nucleotides, the CDR3 is TGCGCCAGCAGCCAAGAAGGGACTAGCGGGACGAGCTCCTACGAGCAGTACTTC. Encoded protein: CASSQEGTSGTSSYEQYF.

This clonotype was counted between two and nine times. A much bigger clone sits one base away, suggesting this may be a read error. The chain recombines TRBV10-1 with TRBJ1-5, with D hard to call. CDR1 and CDR2 from the germline V gene are WNHNN and SYGVQD (reference sequence). Trimming pared 6 bases from V and 9 bases from J, leaving 18 bases between. CDR3 length: 14 amino acids. The CDR3 protein is CASSPGSDGRPQHF. DNA for the CDR3: TGCGCCAGCAGCCCCGGGAGCGATGGGCGGCCCCAGCATTTT.

About this clonotype itself: The junction does not match germline at one end; this may be a read error. This chain connects TRBV5-1 to TRBJ2-3; the D gene is possibly TRBD1 (6 bases). Germline CDR1 and CDR2: SGHRS and YFSETQ. This CDR3 contains 15 residues. In nucleotides, the CDR3 is TGCGCCACCAGCGGACTTCAGGGGCGCGCAGATACGCAGTATTTT. This gives the protein CATSGLQGRADTQYF.

In DNA, the CDR3 is TGCGCCAGCAGCCTGGGGCCTCTGAGAAATCAGCCCCAGCATTTT. Its translation is CASSLGPLRNQPQHF. This chain connects TRBV5-1 to TRBJ1-5, with a weak D call TRBD1 (5 bases). V was clipped by 4 bases and J by 4 bases, with 15 bases between them. The germline CDR1 and CDR2 sequences are SGHRS and YFSETQ. This CDR3 is 15 amino acids long.

This clonotype occurred many times. This chain uses TRBV20-1 with TRBJ1-5; D unresolved. Per the germline V gene, CDR1 is DFQATT and CDR2 is SNEGSKA (reference sequence). This CDR3 contains 13 residues. V dropped 1 base and J dropped 4 bases, with 8 bases sitting between them. The CDR3 coding sequence is TGCAGTGCTAGAGGGGCACGGAATCAGCCCCAGCATTTT. Its translation is CSARGARNQPQHF.

Points on this clonotype: With a much larger clone just one base away, this may be a read error. The chain has TRBV3-1 and TRBJ1-5; a possible D gene is TRBD1 (5 bases). V lost 3 bases, J lost 10 bases, and 19 bases lay in between. The CDR3 spans 15 residues. The germline V gene encodes CDR1 LGHDT and CDR2 YNNKEL (reference sequence). The CDR3 loop is CASSHGRGSIAPQHF. CDR3 in DNA: TGTGCCAGCAGCCACGGACGGGGCTCAATAGCACCCCAGCATTTT.